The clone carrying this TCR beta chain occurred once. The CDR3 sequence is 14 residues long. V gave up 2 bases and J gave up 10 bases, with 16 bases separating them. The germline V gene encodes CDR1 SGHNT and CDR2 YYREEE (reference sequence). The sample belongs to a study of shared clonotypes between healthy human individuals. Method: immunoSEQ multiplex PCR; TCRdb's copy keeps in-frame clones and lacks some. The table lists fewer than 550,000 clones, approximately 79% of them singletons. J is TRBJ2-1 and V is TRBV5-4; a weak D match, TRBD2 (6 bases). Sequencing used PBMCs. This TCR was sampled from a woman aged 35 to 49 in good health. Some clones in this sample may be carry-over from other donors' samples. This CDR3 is CASSLYRSGPEQFF. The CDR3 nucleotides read TGTGCCAGCAGCTTATACCGGAGCGGGCCCGAGCAGTTCTTC.